What follows describes a single T cell receptor (beta chain). A far larger clone is just one base off, so this is likely a read error. The sample contains more than one DNA sequence encoding this CDR3. Sequencing was performed with immunoSEQ multiplex PCR; in TCRdb, only in-frame clones are kept and a portion is missing. The data show around 15,000 clones, with 50% seen just once and approximately 40% held by the top ten. This specimen belongs to a study of radiation and T cells in renal cell carcinoma. CDR1 SGHRS and CDR2 YFSETQ come from the germline V gene. The V gene lost 4 bases and the J gene lost 0 bases, with 10 bases spanning the gap. CDR3 length equals 14 residues. Treatment described: 15 Gy SBRT to primary tumor, nephrectomy 4 weeks later. Nephrectomy followed 15 Gy stereotactic body radiation by 4 weeks. Clear cell pathology was present in this patient's renal cell carcinoma.

This specimen was tumor tissue, taken from a patient whose treatment included radiotherapy and nephrectomy. The V call is TRBV5-1, the J call TRBJ1-2; D unresolved. This sequence originates from a woman aged 55-69 years with renal cell carcinoma. The CDR3 bases are TGCGCCAGCAGCGCCCCCCGGGCTAACTATGGCTACACCTTC. This encodes CASSAPRANYGYTF.